This is a list of T cell receptor beta chains from one sample in a study of blood T cell repertoires in COVID-19. The table came from immunoSEQ multiplex PCR; TCRdb's copy has only in-frame clones and leaves some out. Of some 130,000 clones in the sample, 86% were seen once. Sequencing used peripheral blood. The receptors here all came from a woman aged 70 to 79 with COVID-19, enrolled during active disease. The CDR3 runs from the conserved cysteine through the conserved F or W. D genes are given only for firm matches. Some rows mark clone size as missing; the rest say once, few, many or name a class of expanded clone.

clone_size	j_call	v_call	d_call	cdr3_aa	cdr3_nt
.	TRBJ1-2	TRBV6-5	.	CASETGGVLDYGYTF	TGTGCCAGCGAGACCGGCGGGGTCCTCGACTATGGCTACACCTTC
.	TRBJ2-7	TRBV14	TRBD1	CASSLQGVYSYEQYF	TGTGCCAGCAGCTTACAGGGGGTGTACTCCTACGAGCAGTACTTC
.	TRBJ1-2	TRBV19	.	CASSMMNEGDRKGYTF	TGTGCCAGTAGTATGATGAATGAAGGGGATAGAAAGGGCTACACCTTC
.	TRBJ2-3	TRBV24-1	TRBD1	CATSDPGQGKSDTQYF	TGTGCCACCAGTGATCCGGGACAGGGTAAATCAGATACGCAGTATTTT
.	TRBJ2-3	TRBV27	.	CASSLSTGDTQYF	TGTGCCAGCAGTCTCTCGACAGGAGATACGCAGTATTTT
.	TRBJ2-1	TRBV5-4	TRBD2	CASSLFSGGYNEQFF	TGTGCCAGCAGCCTGTTCAGCGGGGGGTACAATGAGCAGTTCTTC
.	TRBJ2-7	TRBV9	TRBD1	CASSAPDRGNYEQYF	TGTGCCAGCAGCGCCCCGGACAGGGGGAATTACGAGCAGTACTTC
.	TRBJ1-5	TRBV21-1	.	CASSKVRPGQSNQPQHF	TGTGCCAGCAGCAAAGTAAGGCCGGGACAGAGCAATCAGCCCCAGCATTTT
few	TRBJ2-1	TRBV29-1	.	CSVVSGVLYNEQFF	TGCAGCGTTGTTTCCGGGGTTCTCTACAATGAGCAGTTCTTC
.	TRBJ1-1	TRBV18	.	CASSPRGLYSSGEAFF	TGTGCCAGCTCACCACGTGGTCTATATTCATCGGGTGAAGCTTTCTTT
.	TRBJ1-5	TRBV7-9	TRBD1	CASSSDRVNQPQHF	TGTGCCAGCAGCTCAGACAGGGTGAATCAGCCCCAGCATTTT
.	TRBJ1-4	TRBV6-5	.	CASSPSSTNEKLFF	TGTGCCAGCAGTCCAAGCTCAACTAATGAAAAACTGTTTTTT
.	TRBJ1-5	TRBV21-1	.	CASSRVGPSRGSNQPQHF	TGTGCCAGCAGCAGAGTAGGACCCTCACGGGGGAGCAATCAGCCCCAGCATTTT
.	TRBJ2-7	TRBV7-6	TRBD2	CASSLRAGGGYEQYF	TGTGCCAGCAGCTTACGAGCGGGGGGCGGCTACGAGCAGTACTTC
.	TRBJ1-1	TRBV5-1	.	CASSPLGRNTEAFF	TGCGCCAGCAGCCCTTTAGGGAGGAACACTGAAGCTTTCTTT
.	TRBJ1-2	TRBV28	.	CASSLLAGPNYGYTF	TGTGCCAGCAGTTTACTCGCAGGGCCTAACTATGGCTACACCTTC
.	TRBJ1-2	TRBV5-1	.	CASSSGTQLDGYTF	TGCGCCAGCAGCAGCGGGACACAACTGGATGGCTACACCTTC
.	TRBJ1-2	TRBV28	.	CASSLQGSYGYTF	TGTGCCAGCAGTTTACAGGGGAGCTATGGCTACACCTTC
.	TRBJ2-5	TRBV7-2	TRBD2	CASSPLAGGTAQYF	TGTGCCAGCAGCCCTCTAGCGGGGGGGACGGCCCAGTACTTC
.	TRBJ1-2	TRBV19	.	CASSITSRDYGYTF	TGTGCCAGTAGTATAACGAGCCGGGACTATGGCTACACCTTC
.	TRBJ1-5	TRBV12-2	.	CASRLKISGGHGTRDQPQHF	TGTGCAAGTCGCTTAAAGATTTCGGGTGGACATGGAACGCGAGATCAGCCCCAGCATTTT
.	TRBJ1-5	TRBV4-2	.	CASSQGSGDQPQHF	TGTGCCAGCAGCCAAGGTTCGGGGGATCAGCCCCAGCATTTT
.	TRBJ1-3	TRBV5-6	.	CASSFLMNRPSSGNTIYF	TGTGCCAGCAGCTTTCTAATGAACAGGCCCTCCTCTGGAAACACCATATATTTT
.	TRBJ2-7	TRBV28	.	CASSLSTAYEQYF	TGTGCCAGCAGTTTATCCACAGCCTACGAGCAGTACTTC
.	TRBJ2-5	TRBV6-6	TRBD1	CASSQDREETQYF	TGTGCCAGCAGCCAGGACAGGGAAGAGACCCAGTACTTC
.	TRBJ2-5	TRBV29-1	TRBD1	CSVENRGPETQYF	TGCAGCGTTGAGAACAGGGGGCCGGAGACCCAGTACTTC
.	TRBJ2-7	TRBV2	.	CASVRGAGAYEQYF	TGTGCCAGCGTCAGGGGGGCAGGAGCCTACGAGCAGTACTTC
.	TRBJ2-3	TRBV28	TRBD2	CASSLAGGQADTQYF	TGTGCCAGCAGTTTAGCGGGGGGCCAGGCAGATACGCAGTATTTT
.	TRBJ2-1	TRBV7-2	.	CASSFRGMTVNNEQFF	TGTGCCAGCAGCTTCCGGGGGATGACAGTCAACAATGAGCAGTTCTTC
.	TRBJ1-6	TRBV30	TRBD1	CAWRGTGTTPLHF	TGTGCCTGGAGAGGGACAGGCACGACACCCCTCCACTTT
.	TRBJ2-2	TRBV7-2	TRBD2	CASSFKRGPTTGELFF	TGTGCCAGCAGCTTCAAGCGGGGGCCCACCACCGGGGAGCTGTTTTTT
.	TRBJ1-2	TRBV7-2	.	CASSLVQNSGYTF	TGTGCCAGCAGCTTAGTACAGAATAGTGGCTACACCTTC
.	TRBJ2-3	TRBV7-2	TRBD2	CASSDPASGYTQYF	TGTGCCAGCAGCGACCCCGCTAGCGGATATACGCAGTATTTT
.	TRBJ2-2	TRBV11-2	.	CASSPGRLLNTGELFF	TGTGCCAGCAGCCCCGGGAGACTATTAAACACCGGGGAGCTGTTTTTT
.	TRBJ1-1	TRBV29-1	.	CSVELTGGTEAFF	TGCAGCGTTGAACTCACGGGGGGCACTGAAGCTTTCTTT
.	TRBJ1-3	TRBV6-4	TRBD1	CASSDSIREQGASENTIYF	TGTGCCAGCAGTGACTCCATCCGGGAACAGGGGGCTTCGGAAAACACCATATATTTT
.	TRBJ2-1	TRBV15	.	CATGYPAGNEQFF	TGTGCCACCGGGTACCCGGCAGGCAATGAGCAGTTCTTC